The sequence of this T cell receptor beta chain was determined in a study of vaccination effects on CD4 cells after COVID-19. Germline-derived CDR1 and CDR2 are LGHNA and YNFKEQ. CDR3 length: 14 amino acids. The V segment lost 4 bases and the J segment 7 bases; nucleotides outside the gene matches: 6. Antigen-specific CD4+ T cells were first expanded with viral peptide pools by the ViraFEST assay and only then sequenced. Isolation of CD4+ T cells took place after approximately 10 days of culture. Vaccine recipients lacked prior SARS-CoV-2 infection and had negative nucleocapsid antibodies. Supplemented with roughly 9 IU/ml IL-2 and roughly 10 ug/ml peptides, approximately 2 million PBMC per well were kept in culture. As concerns this clone: Its antigen remains unidentified.

The assay was immunoSEQ multiplex PCR, and TCRdb's table has in-frame clones only and misses some. The repertoire holds about 38,000 clones, with roughly 70% as singletons. The source was CD4+ T cells from PBMCs cultured with SARS-CoV-2 spike peptides, collected before COVID-19 vaccination. This chain connects TRBV4-2 to TRBJ1-5; 8 nucleotides agree with TRBD1. This receptor was taken from a human donor who received a COVID-19 vaccine. This CDR3 is CASSPQQGEQPQHF. CDR3 DNA sequence: TGTGCCAGCAGCCCCCAACAGGGGGAACAGCCCCAGCATTTT.